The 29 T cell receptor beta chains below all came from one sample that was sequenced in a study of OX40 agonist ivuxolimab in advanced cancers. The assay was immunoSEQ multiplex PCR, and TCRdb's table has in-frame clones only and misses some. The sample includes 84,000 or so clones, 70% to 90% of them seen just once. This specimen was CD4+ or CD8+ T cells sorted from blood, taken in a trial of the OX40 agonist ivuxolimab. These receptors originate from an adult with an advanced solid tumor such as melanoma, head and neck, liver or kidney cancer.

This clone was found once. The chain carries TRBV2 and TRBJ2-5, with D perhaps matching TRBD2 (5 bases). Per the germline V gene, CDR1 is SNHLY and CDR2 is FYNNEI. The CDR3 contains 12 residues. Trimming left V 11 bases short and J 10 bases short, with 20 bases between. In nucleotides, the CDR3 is TGTGCCTACGGGAAGGATCGATGGGACCAGTACTTC. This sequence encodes CAYGKDRWDQYF.

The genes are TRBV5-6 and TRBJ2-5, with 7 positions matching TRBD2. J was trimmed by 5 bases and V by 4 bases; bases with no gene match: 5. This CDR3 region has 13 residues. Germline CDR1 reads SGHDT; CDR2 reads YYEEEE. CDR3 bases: TGTGCCAGCAGCCCGGTCGGGGGGGAGACCCAGTACTTC. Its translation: CASSPVGGETQYF.

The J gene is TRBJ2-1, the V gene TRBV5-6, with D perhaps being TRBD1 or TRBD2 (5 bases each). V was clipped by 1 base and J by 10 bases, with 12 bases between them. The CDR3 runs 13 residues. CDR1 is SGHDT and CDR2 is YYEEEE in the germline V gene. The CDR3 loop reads CASSLRRWGEQFF. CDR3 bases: TGTGCCAGCAGCTTGCGCCGGTGGGGGGAGCAGTTCTTC.

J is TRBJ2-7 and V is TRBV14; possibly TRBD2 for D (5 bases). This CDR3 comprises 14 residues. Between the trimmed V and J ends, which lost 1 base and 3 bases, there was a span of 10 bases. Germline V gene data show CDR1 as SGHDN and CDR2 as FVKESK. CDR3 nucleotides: TGTGCCAGCAGCCAAGGAGGGAAGTTCTACGAGCAGTACTTC. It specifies CASSQGGKFYEQYF.

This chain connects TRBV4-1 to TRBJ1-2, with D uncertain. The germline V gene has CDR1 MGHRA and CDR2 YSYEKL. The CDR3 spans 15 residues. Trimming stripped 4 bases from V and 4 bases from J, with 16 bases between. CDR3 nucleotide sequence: TGCGCCAGCAGCCCAGAACGGGCGCAGCCCTATGGCTACACCTTC. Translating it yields CASSPERAQPYGYTF.

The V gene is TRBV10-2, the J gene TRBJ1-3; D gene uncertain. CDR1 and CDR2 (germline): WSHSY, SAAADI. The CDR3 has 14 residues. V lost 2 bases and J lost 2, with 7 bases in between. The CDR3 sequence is CASSEVGPGNTIYF. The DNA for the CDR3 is TGCGCCAGCAGTGAGGTCGGGCCTGGAAACACCATATATTTT.

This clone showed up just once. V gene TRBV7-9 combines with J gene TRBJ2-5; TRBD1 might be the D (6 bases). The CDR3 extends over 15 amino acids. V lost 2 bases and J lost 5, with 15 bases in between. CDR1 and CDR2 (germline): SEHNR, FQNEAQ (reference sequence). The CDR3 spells CASSLPQGREETQYF. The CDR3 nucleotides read TGTGCCAGCAGCTTACCGCAGGGGCGCGAGGAGACCCAGTACTTC.

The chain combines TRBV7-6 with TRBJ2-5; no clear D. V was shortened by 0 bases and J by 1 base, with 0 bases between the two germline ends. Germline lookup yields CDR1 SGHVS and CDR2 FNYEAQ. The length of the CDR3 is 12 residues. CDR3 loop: CASSLAQETQYF. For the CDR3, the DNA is TGTGCCAGCAGCTTAGCCCAAGAGACCCAGTACTTC.

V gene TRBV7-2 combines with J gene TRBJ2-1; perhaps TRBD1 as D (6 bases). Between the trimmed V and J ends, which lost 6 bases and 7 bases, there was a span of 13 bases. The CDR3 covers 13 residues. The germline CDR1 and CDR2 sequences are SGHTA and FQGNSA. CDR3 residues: CASRKGVGNEQFF. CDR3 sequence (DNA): TGTGCCAGCAGGAAGGGGGTAGGGAATGAGCAGTTCTTC.

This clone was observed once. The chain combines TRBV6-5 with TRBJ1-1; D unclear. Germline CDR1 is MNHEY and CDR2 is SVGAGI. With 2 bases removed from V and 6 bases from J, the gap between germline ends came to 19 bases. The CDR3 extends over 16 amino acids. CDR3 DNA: TGTGCCAGCAGTTACGGGCCGTTCAGGCGCCAGCCTGAAGCTTTCTTT. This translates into CASSYGPFRRQPEAFF.

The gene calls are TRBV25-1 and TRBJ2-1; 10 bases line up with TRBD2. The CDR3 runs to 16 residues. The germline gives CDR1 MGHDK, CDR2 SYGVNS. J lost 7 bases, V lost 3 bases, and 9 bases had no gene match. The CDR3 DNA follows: TGTGCCAGCAGTGATAAAACCCCGGGACTAGCGAATGAGCAGTTCTTC. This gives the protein CASSDKTPGLANEQFF.

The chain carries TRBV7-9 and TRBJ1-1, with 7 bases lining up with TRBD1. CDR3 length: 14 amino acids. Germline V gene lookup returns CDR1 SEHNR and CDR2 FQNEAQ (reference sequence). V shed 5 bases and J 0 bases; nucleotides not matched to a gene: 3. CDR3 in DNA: TGTGCCAGCAGCACAGGGGTCATGAACACTGAAGCTTTCTTT. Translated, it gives CASSTGVMNTEAFF.

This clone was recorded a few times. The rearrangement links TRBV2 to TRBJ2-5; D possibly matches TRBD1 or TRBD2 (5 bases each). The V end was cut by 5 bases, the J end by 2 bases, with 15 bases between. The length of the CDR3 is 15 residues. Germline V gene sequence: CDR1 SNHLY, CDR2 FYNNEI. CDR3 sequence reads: CASSRDRSSQETQYF. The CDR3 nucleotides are TGTGCCAGCAGTCGGGACCGGTCCTCTCAAGAGACCCAGTACTTC.

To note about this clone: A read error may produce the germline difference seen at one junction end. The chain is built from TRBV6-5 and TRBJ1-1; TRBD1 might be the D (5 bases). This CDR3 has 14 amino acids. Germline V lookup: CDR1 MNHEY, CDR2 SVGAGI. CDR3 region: CASSYGGSNIEAFF. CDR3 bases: TGTGCCAGCAGTTACGGGGGTTCAAACATTGAAGCTTTCTTT.

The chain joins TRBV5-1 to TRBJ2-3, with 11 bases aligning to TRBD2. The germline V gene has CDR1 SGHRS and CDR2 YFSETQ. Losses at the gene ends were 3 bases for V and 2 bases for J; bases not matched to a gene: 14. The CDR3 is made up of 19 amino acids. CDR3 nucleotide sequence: TGCGCCAGCAGCTCCGGACTTGGACTAGCGGGTACCCCCACAGATACGCAGTATTTT. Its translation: CASSSGLGLAGTPTDTQYF.

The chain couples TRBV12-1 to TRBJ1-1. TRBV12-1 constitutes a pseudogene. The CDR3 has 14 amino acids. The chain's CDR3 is CASSFKKVNTEAFF. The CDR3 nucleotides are TGTGCCAGCAGCTTTAAGAAGGTGAACACTGAAGCTTTCTTT.

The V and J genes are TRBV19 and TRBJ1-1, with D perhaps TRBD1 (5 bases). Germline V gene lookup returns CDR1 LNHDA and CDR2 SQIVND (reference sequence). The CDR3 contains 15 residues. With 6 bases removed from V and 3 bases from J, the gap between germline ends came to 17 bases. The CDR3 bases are TGTGCCAGTAGGGCTCCCGGACGGGACCACACTGAAGCTTTCTTT. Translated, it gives CASRAPGRDHTEAFF.

The CDR3 loop reads CASTRTSKNEQFF. The CDR3 DNA is TGCGCCAGCACTAGGACTAGCAAGAATGAGCAGTTCTTC. V gene TRBV5-1 combines with J gene TRBJ2-1, with 8 bases matching TRBD2. The CDR3 totals 13 residues. J lost 7 bases, V lost 6 bases, and 6 bases had no gene match. Germline V gene lookup returns CDR1 SGHRS and CDR2 YFSETQ.

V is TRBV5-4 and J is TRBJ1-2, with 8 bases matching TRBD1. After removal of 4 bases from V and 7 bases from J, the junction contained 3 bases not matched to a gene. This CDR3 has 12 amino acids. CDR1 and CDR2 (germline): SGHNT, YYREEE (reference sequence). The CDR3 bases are TGTGCCAGCAGCCTGGACAGGGTTGGCTACACCTTC. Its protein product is CASSLDRVGYTF.

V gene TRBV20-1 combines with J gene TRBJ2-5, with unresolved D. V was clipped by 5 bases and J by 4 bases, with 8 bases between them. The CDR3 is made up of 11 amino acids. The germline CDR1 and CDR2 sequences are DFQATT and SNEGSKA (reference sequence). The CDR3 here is CSAGLPETQYF. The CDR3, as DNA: TGCAGTGCTGGGCTACCAGAGACCCAGTACTTC.

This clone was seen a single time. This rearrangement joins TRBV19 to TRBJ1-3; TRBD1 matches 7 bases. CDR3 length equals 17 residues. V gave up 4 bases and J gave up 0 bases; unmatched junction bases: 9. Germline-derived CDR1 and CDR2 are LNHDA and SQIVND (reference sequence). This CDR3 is CASSTNGQASSGNTIYF. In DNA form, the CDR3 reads TGTGCCAGTAGTACCAACGGACAGGCGAGCTCTGGAAACACCATATATTTT.

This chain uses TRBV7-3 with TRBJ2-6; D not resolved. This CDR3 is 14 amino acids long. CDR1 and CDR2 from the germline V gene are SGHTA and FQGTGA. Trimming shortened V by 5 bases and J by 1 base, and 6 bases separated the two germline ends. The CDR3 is CASSTSSGANVLTF. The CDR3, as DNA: TGTGCCAGCAGCACAAGTTCTGGGGCCAACGTCCTGACTTTC. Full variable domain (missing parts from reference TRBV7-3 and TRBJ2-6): GAGVSQTPSNKVTEKGKYVELRCDPISGHTALYWYRQSLGQGPEFLIYFQGTGAADDSGLPNDRFFAVRPEGSVSTLKIQRTERGDSAVYLCASSTSSGANVLTFGAGSRLTVL.

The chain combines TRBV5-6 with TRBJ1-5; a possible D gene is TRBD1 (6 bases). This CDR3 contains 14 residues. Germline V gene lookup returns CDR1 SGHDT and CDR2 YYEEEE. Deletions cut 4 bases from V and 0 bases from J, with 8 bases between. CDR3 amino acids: CASSLQGSNQPQHF. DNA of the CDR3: TGTGCCAGCAGCCTACAGGGTAGCAATCAGCCCCAGCATTTT.

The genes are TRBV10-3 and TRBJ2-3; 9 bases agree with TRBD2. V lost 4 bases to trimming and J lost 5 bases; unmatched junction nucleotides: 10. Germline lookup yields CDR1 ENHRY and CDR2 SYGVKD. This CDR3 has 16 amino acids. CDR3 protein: CAISAGTSPVGDTQYF. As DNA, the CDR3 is TGTGCCATCAGTGCCGGGACTAGCCCCGTTGGAGATACGCAGTATTTT.

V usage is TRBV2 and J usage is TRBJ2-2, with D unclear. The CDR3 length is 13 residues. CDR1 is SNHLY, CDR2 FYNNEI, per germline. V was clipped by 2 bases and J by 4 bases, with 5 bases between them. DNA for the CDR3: TGTGCCAGCAGTGAACTATTCACCGGGGAGCTGTTTTTT. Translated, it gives CASSELFTGELFF.

In nucleotides, the CDR3 is TGTGCCAGCAGCTTAGCGATGGGAACCCCGACTCATGGCTACACCTTC. Its protein product is CASSLAMGTPTHGYTF. The chain links TRBV7-9 to TRBJ1-2; no definite D call. Trimming took 0 bases from V and 6 from J, leaving 17 bases between them. CDR3 length equals 16 residues. Germline V gene data show CDR1 as SEHNR and CDR2 as FQNEAQ (reference sequence).

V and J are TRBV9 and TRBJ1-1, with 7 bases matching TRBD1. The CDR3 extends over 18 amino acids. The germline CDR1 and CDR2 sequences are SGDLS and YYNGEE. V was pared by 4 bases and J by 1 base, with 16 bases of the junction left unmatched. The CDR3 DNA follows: TGTGCCAGCAGCTCGACAATACGAGAGAGACAGGGGAACACTGAAGCTTTCTTT. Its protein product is CASSSTIRERQGNTEAFF.

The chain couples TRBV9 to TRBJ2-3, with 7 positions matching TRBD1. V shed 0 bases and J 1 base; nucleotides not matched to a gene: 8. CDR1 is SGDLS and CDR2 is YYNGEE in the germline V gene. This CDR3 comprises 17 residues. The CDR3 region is CASSVGLRGLRTDTQYF. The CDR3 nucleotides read TGTGCCAGCAGCGTAGGGCTGAGGGGGCTCCGCACAGATACGCAGTATTTT.

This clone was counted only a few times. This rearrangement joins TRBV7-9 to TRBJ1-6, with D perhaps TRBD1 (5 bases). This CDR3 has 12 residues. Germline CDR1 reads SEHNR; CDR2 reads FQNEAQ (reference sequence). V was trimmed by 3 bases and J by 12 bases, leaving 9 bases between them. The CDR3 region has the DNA TGTGCCAGCAGCTTGGCGAGGGGACCCCTCCACTTT. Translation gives CASSLARGPLHF. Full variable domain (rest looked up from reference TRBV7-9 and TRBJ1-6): DTGVSQNPRHKITKRGQNVTFRCDPISEHNRLYWYRQTLGQGPEFLTYFQNEAQLEKSRLLSDRFSAERPKGSFSTLEIQRTEQGDSAMYLCASSLARGPLHFGNGTRLTVT.